The present entry profiles one T cell receptor beta chain with its context. Its specificity is unknown. Some clones are missing from TCRdb's copy, which holds only in-frame ones; the method was immunoSEQ multiplex PCR. The repertoire includes over a million clones, 70% to 80% of them detected once, and approximately 1.5% sits in the top ten. Germline V gene lookup returns CDR1 SGHRS and CDR2 YFSETQ. The CDR3 is 14 residues long. V was clipped by 7 bases and J by 0 bases, with 14 bases between them. The record originates from a study of shared clonotypes between healthy human individuals. About the study: Each donor had three CD4 naive, three CD4 memory, two CD8 naive and one CD8 memory plate. General observations from the study: Owing to a small donor count, the genetic and exposure-history diversity represented was limited. As a rule, naive subsets had a larger estimated richness than memory subsets.

Donors were Caucasian adults residing in Nashville, Tennessee, USA. Sequencing used memory CD4+ T cells sorted from blood. Documented subset: CD45RA-negative fraction. The sequence derives from a man aged 18-30 years in good health. The chain couples TRBV5-1 to TRBJ2-7, with D perhaps assigned TRBD1 or TRBD2 (6 bases each). CDR3 bases: TGCGCCAGCCGACCGGGGGACATCTCCTACGAGCAGTACTTC. This gives the protein CASRPGDISYEQYF.